This T cell receptor beta chain was profiled in a study of blood T cell repertoires in COVID-19. The protocol was immunoSEQ multiplex PCR, while the TCRdb copy is restricted to in-frame clones and leaves out a portion. In the table there are tens of thousands of clones, roughly 94% of which are singletons. V lost 2 bases, J lost 6 bases, and 6 bases stayed unmatched. Germline V gene lookup returns CDR1 MDHEN and CDR2 SYDVKM. CDR3 size: 16 residues. This TCR derives from a human donor with active COVID-19. The donor label of this sample is uncertain. The sequenced material came from peripheral blood. The chain employs TRBV28 and TRBJ2-4; 11 bases match TRBD2. The CDR3 spells CASSLPNTSGRNIQYF. The DNA for the CDR3 is TGTGCCAGCAGTTTACCGAACACTAGCGGGAGAAACATTCAGTACTTC.